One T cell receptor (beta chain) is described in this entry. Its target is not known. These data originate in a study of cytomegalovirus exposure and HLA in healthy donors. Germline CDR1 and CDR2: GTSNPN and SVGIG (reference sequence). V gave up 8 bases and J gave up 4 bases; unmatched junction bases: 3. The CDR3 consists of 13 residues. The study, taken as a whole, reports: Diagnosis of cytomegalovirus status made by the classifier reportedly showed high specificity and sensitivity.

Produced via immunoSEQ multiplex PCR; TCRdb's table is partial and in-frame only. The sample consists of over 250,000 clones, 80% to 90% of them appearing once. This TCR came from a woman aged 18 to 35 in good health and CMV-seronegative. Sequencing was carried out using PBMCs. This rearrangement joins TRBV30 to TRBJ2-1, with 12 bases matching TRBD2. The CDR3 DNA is TGTGCCCGGGGGACTAGCGGGTACAATGAGCAGTTCTTC. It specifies CARGTSGYNEQFF.